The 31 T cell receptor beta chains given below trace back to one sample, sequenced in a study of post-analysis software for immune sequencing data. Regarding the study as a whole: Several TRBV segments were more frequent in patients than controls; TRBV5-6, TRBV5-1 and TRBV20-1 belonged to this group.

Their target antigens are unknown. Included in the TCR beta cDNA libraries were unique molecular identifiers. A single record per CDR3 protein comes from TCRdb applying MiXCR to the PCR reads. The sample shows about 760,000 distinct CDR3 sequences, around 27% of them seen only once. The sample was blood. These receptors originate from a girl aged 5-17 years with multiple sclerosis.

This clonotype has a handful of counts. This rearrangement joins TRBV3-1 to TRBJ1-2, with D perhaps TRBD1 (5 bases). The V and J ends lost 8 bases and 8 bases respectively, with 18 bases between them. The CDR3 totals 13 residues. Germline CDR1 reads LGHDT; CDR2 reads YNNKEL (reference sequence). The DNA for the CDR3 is TGTGCCAGCGGACAAAAGGGGAATTCCGGCTACACCTTC. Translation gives CASGQKGNSGYTF.

The CDR3 DNA reads TGTGCCAGCAGTTTAATACAGGGGGAAAAACTGTTTTTT. It encodes CASSLIQGEKLFF. The chain joins TRBV12-3 or TRBV12-4 to TRBJ1-4, with TRBD1 matching 7 bases. This CDR3 is built from 13 residues. The ends lost 2 bases at V and 8 bases at J; junction bases unmatched: 2.

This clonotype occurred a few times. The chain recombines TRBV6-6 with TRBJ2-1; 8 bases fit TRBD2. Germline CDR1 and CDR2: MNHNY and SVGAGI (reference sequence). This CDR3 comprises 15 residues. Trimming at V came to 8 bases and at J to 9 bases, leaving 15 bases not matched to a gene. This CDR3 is CASSRGGAGGGEQFF. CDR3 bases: TGTGCCAGCTCTAGGGGCGGGGCGGGAGGTGGTGAGCAGTTCTTC.

The CDR3 DNA sequence: TGCGCCAGCAGCTTAGCCGCGGAGTCGAACACTGAAGCTTTCTTT. Protein: CASSLAAESNTEAFF. The gene calls are TRBV5-1 and TRBJ1-1; D gene uncertain. The V gene lost 2 bases and the J gene lost 1 base, with 12 bases spanning the gap. CDR1 SGHRS and CDR2 YFSETQ come from the germline V gene. This CDR3 region has 15 residues.

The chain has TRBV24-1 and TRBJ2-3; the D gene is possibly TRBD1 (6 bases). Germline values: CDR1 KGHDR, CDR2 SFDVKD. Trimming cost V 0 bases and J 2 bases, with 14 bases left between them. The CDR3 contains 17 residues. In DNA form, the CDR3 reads TGTGCCACCAGTGATTTGAGGGCAGGGGCATTCACAGATACGCAGTATTTT. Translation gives CATSDLRAGAFTDTQYF.

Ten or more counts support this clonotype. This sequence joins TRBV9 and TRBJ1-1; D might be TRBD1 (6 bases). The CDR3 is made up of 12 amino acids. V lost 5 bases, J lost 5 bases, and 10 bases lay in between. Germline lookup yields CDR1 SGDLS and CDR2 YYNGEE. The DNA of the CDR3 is TGTGCCAGCAGTCGAGGGGGGACTGAAGCTTTCTTT. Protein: CASSRGGTEAFF. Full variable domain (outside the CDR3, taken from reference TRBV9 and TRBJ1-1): DSGVTQTPKHLITATGQRVTLRCSPRSGDLSVYWYQQSLDQGLQFLIQYYNGEERAKGNILERFSAQQFPDLHSELNLSSLELGDSALYFCASSRGGTEAFFGQGTRLTVV.

This CDR3 reads CASSFTGTEGIYGYTF. CDR3 bases: TGCGCCAGCAGCTTCACCGGGACAGAGGGCATCTATGGCTACACCTTC. The V gene is TRBV5-1, the J gene TRBJ1-2; 7 bases agree with TRBD1. The germline CDR1 and CDR2 sequences are SGHRS and YFSETQ. This CDR3 spans 16 amino acids. The trim removed 2 bases at V and 4 bases at J, leaving 11 bases unmatched.

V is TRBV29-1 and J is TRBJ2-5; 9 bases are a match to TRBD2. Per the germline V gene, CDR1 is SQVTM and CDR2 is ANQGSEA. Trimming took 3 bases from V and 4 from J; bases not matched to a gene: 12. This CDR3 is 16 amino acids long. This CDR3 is CSVEVGRGGPGETQYF. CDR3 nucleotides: TGCAGCGTTGAGGTCGGGCGGGGGGGCCCGGGAGAGACCCAGTACTTC.

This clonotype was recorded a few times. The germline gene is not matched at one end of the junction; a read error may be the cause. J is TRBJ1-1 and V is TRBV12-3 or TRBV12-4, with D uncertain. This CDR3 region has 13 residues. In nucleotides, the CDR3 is TGTGCCACCAGTGCTGCCGGGCACACTGAAGCTTTCTTT. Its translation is CATSAAGHTEAFF.

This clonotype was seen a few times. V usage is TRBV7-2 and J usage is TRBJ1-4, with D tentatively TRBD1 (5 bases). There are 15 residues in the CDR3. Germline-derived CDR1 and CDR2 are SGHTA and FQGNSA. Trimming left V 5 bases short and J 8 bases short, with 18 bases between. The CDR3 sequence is CASSPLGGVGEKLFF. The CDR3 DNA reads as TGTGCCAGCAGCCCTCTGGGGGGGGTCGGGGAAAAACTGTTTTTT. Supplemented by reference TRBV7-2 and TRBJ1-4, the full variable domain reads GAGVSQSPSNKVTEKGKDVELRCDPISGHTALYWYRQSLGQGLEFLIYFQGNSAPDKSGLPSDRFSAERTGGSVSTLTIQRTQQEDSAVYLCASSPLGGVGEKLFFGSGTQLSVL.

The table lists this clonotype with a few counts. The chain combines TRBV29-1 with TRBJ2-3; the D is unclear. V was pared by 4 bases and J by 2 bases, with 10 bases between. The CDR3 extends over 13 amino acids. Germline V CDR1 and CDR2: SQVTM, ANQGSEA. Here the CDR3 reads CSVARQATDTQYF. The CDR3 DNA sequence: TGCAGCGTTGCAAGGCAGGCCACAGATACGCAGTATTTT.

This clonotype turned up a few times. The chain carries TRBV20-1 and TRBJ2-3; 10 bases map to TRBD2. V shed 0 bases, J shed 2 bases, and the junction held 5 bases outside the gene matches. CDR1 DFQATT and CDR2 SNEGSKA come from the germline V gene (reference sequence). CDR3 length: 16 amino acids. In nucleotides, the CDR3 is TGCAGTGCTAGAGATCCAGCGGGAGGGGACACAGATACGCAGTATTTT. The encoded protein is CSARDPAGGDTDTQYF.

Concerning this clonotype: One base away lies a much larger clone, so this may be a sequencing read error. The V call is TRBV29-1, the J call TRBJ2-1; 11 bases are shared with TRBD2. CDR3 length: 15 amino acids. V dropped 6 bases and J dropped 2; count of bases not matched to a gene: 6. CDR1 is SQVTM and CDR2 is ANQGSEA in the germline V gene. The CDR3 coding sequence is TGCAGCGTCGGTCCACTAGCGGGAGCCTACAATGAGCAGTTCTTC. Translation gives CSVGPLAGAYNEQFF.

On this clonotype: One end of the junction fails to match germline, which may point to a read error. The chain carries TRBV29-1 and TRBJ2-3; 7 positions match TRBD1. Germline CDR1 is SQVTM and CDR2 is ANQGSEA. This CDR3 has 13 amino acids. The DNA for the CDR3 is TGCAGCATTGAACGACAGGGATTAGATACGCAGTATTTT. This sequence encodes CSIERQGLDTQYF.

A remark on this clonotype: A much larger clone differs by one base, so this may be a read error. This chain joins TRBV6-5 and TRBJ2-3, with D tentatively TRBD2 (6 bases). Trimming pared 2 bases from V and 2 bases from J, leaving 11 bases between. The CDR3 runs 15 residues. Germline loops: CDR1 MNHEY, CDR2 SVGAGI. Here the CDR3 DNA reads TGTGCCAGCAGTTACACGGGGACTCACACAGATACGCAGTATTTT. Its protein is CASSYTGTHTDTQYF.

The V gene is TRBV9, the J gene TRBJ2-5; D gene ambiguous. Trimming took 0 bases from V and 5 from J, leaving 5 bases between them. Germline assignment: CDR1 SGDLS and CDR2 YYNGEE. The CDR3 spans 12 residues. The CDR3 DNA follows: TGTGCCAGCAGCGTAGACGAGGAGACCCAGTACTTC. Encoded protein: CASSVDEETQYF. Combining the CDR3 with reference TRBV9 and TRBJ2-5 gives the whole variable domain DSGVTQTPKHLITATGQRVTLRCSPRSGDLSVYWYQQSLDQGLQFLIQYYNGEERAKGNILERFSAQQFPDLHSELNLSSLELGDSALYFCASSVDEETQYFGPGTRLLVL.

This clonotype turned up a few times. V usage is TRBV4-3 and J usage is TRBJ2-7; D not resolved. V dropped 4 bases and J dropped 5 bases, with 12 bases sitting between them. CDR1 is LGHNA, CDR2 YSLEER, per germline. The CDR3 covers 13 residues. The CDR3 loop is CASSLKLFDEQYF. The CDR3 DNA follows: TGCGCCAGCAGCCTTAAGTTGTTCGACGAGCAGTACTTC.

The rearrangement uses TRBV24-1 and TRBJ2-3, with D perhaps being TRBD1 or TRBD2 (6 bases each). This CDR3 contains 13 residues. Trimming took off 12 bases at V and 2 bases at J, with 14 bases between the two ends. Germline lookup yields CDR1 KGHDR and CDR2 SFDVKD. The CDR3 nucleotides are TGTGCCTCAGGAGGGGGAGCCACAGATACGCAGTATTTT. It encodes CASGGGATDTQYF.

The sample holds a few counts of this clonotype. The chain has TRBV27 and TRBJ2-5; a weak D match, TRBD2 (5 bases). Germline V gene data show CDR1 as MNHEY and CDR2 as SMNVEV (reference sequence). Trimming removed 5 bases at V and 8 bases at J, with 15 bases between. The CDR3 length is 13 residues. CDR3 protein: CASSTSPGLTQYF. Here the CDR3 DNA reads TGTGCCAGCAGTACGAGCCCTGGACTTACCCAGTACTTC.

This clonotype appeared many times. CDR3 in DNA: TGTGCCAGCAGCTTAGTGGCGGGATATGAGCAGTTCTTC. Residues: CASSLVAGYEQFF. The rearrangement uses TRBV7-2 and TRBJ2-1, with D possibly TRBD2 on 6 matching bases. This CDR3 has 13 amino acids. Per germline, CDR1 SGHTA and CDR2 FQGNSA. The V and J ends lost 1 base and 8 bases respectively, with 9 bases between them.

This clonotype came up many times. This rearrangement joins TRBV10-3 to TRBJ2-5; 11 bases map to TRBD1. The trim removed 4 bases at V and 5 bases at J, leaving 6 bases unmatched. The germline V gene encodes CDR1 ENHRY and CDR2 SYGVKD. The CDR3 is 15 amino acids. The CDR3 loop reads CAISADRGRDETQYF. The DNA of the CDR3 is TGTGCCATCAGTGCGGACAGGGGGCGCGACGAGACCCAGTACTTC.

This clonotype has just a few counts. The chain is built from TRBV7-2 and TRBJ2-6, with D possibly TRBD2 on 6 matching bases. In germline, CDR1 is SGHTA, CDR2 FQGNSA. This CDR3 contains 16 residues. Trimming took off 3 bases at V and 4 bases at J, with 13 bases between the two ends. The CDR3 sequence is CASSLRGEAGANVLTF. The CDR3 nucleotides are TGTGCCAGCAGCTTGCGAGGGGAGGCCGGGGCCAACGTCCTGACTTTC.

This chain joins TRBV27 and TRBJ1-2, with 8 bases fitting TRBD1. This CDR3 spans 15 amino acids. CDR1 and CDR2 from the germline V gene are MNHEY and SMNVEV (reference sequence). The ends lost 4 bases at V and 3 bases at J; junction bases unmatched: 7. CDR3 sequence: CASSSAGQEHYGYTF. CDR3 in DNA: TGTGCCAGCAGTTCCGCGGGACAGGAACACTATGGCTACACCTTC.

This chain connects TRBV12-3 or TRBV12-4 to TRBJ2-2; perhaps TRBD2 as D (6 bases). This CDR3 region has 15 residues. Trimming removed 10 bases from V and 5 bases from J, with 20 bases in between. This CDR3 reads CATQRRAGRTGELFF. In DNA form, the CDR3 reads TGTGCCACCCAAAGGAGGGCAGGGCGAACCGGGGAGCTGTTTTTT.

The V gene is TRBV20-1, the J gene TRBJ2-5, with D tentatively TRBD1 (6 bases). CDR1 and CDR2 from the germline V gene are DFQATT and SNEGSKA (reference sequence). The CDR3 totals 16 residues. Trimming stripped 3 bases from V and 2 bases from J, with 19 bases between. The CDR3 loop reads CSARDTSGAPQETQYF. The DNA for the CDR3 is TGCAGTGCTAGGGATACTTCAGGGGCCCCTCAAGAGACCCAGTACTTC.

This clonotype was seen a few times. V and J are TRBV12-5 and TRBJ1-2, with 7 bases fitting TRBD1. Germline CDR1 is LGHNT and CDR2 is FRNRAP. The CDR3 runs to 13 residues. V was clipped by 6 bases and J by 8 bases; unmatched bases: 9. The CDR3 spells CASGRTGTSGYTF. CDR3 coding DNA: TGTGCTAGTGGGCGGACAGGTACCTCGGGCTACACCTTC.

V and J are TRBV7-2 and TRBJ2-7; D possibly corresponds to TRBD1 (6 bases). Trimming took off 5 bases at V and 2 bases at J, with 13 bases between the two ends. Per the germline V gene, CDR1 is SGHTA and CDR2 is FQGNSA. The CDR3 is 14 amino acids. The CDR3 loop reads CASSPARQAYEQYF. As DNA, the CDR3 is TGTGCCAGCAGCCCAGCAAGACAGGCCTACGAGCAGTACTTC. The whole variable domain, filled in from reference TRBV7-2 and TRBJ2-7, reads GAGVSQSPSNKVTEKGKDVELRCDPISGHTALYWYRQSLGQGLEFLIYFQGNSAPDKSGLPSDRFSAERTGGSVSTLTIQRTQQEDSAVYLCASSPARQAYEQYFGPGTRLTVT.

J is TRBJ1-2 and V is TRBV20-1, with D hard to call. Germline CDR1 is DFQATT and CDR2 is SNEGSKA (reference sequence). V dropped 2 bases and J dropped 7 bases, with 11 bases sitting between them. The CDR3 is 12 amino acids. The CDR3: CSARLRQAGYTF. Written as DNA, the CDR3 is TGCAGTGCTAGACTAAGGCAGGCTGGCTACACCTTC.

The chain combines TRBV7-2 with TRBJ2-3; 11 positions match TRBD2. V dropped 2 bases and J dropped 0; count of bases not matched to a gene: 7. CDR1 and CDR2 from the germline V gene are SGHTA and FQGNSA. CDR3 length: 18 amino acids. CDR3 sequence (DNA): TGTGCCAGCAGCTTACGACTAGCGGGATACTCTAGCACAGATACGCAGTATTTT. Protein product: CASSLRLAGYSSTDTQYF.

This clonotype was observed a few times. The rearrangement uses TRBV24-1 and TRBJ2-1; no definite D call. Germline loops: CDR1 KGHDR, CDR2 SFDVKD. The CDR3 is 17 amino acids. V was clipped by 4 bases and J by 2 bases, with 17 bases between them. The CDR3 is CATSDRLTPRAYNEQFF. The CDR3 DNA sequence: TGTGCCACCAGTGACCGCTTGACGCCTAGGGCCTACAATGAGCAGTTCTTC.

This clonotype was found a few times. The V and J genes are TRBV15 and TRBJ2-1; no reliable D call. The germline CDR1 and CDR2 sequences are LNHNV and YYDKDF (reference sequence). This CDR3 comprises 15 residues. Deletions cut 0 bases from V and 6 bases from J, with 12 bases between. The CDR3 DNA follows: TGTGCCACCAGCAGAGATAGATTATCGGGCAATGAGCAGTTCTTC. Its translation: CATSRDRLSGNEQFF. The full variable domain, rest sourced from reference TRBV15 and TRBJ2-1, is DAMVIQNPRYQVTQFGKPVTLSCSQTLNHNVMYWYQQKSSQAPKLLFHYYDKDFNNEADTPDNFQSRRPNTSFCFLDIRSPGLGDTAMYLCATSRDRLSGNEQFFGPGTRLTVL.